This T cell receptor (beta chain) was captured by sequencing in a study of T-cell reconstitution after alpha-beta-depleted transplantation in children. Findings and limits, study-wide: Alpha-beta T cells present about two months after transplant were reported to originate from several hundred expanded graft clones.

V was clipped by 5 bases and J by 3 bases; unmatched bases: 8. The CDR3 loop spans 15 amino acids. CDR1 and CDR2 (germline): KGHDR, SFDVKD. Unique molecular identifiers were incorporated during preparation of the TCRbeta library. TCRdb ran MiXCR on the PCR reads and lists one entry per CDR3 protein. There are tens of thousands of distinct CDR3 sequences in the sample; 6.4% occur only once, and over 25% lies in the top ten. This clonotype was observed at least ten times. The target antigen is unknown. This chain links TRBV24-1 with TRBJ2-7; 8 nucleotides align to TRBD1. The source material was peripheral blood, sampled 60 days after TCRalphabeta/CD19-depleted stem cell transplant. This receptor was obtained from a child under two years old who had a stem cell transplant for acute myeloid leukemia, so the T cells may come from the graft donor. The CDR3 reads CATSAAGTGNYEQYF. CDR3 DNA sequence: TGTGCCACCAGTGCCGCGGGGACAGGCAACTACGAGCAGTACTTC.